This T cell receptor (beta chain) was documented in a study of T-cell reconstitution after alpha-beta-depleted transplantation in children. Per the germline V gene, CDR1 is SGHTA and CDR2 is FQGNSA. The CDR3 is 16 amino acids. J lost 0 bases, V lost 5 bases, and 6 bases had no gene match. Unique molecular identifiers were incorporated when the TCRbeta library was constructed. TCRdb itself ran the PCR reads through MiXCR, one entry per CDR3 protein. The sample records 450,000 to 600,000 distinct CDR3 sequences, 10% being singletons. This clonotype appeared many times. Sequencing used PBMCs, obtained before TCRalphabeta/CD19-depleted stem cell transplant. The source of this sequence is a child between 2 and 9 years old with inherited bone marrow failure, due to receive a stem cell transplant. This chain links TRBV7-2 with TRBJ2-7; 11 positions agree with TRBD2. The CDR3 is CASSPTSGSDSYEQYF. The CDR3 region has the DNA TGTGCCAGCAGCCCCACTAGCGGGAGTGACTCCTACGAGCAGTACTTC.